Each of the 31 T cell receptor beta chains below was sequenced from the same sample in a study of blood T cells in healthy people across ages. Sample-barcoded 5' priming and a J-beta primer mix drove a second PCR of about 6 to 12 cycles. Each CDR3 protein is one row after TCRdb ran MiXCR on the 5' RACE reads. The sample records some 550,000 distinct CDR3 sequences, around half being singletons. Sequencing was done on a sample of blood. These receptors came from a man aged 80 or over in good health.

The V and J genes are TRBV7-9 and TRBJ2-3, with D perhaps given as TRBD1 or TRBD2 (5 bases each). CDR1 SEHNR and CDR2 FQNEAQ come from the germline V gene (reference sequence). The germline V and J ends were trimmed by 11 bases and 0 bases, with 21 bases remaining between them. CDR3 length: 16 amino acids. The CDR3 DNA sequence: TGTGCCGAACAAGGGGAGTACGGGAAGAGCACAGATACGCAGTATTTT. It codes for CAEQGEYGKSTDTQYF.

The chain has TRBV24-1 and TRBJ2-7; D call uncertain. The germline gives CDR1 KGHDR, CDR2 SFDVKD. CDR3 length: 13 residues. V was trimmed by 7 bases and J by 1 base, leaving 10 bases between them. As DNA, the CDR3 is TGTGCCACCAGCCAAGGCCGGTCCTACGAGCAGTACTTC. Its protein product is CATSQGRSYEQYF.

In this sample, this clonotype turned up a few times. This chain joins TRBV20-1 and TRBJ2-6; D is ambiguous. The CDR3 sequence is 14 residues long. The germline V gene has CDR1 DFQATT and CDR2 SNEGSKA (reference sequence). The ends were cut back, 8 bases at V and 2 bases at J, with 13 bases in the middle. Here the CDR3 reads CSTYRDPGANVLTF. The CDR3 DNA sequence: TGCAGTACATACAGAGACCCTGGGGCCAACGTCCTGACTTTC.

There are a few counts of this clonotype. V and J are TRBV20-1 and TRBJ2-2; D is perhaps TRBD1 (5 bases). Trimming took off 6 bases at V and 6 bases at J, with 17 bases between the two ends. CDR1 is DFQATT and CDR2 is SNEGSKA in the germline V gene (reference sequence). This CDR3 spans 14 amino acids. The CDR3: CSARYTQGAGELFF. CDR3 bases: TGCAGTGCCCGATACACTCAGGGTGCCGGGGAGCTGTTTTTT.

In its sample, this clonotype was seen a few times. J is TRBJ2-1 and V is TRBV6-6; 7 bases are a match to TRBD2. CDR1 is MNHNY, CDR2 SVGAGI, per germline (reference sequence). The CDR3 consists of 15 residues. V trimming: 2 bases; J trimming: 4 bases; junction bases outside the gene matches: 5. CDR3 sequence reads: CASSYAGGRYNEQFF. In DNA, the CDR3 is TGTGCCAGCAGTTACGCTGGCGGGAGATACAATGAGCAGTTCTTC.

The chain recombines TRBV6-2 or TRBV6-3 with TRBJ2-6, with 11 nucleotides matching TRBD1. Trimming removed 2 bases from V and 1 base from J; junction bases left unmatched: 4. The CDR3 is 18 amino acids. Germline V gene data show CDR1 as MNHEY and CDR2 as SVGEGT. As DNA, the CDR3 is TGTGCCAGCAGTTACCGTGGACAGGGGGCGTCTGGGGCCAACGTCCTGACTTTC. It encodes CASSYRGQGASGANVLTF.

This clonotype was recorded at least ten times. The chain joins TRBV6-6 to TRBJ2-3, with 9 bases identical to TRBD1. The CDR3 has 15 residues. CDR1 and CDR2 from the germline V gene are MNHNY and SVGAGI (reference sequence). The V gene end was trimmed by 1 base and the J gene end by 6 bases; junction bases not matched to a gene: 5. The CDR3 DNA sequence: TGTGCCAGCAGTTACTACAGGGGGCGCGGTGATACGCAGTATTTT. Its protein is CASSYYRGRGDTQYF.

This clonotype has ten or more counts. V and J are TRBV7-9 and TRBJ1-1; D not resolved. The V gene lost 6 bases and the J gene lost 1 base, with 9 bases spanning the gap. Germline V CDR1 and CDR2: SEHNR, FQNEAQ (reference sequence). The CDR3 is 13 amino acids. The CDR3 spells CASSLAQNTEAFF. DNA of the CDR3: TGTGCCAGCAGTTTGGCTCAGAACACTGAAGCTTTCTTT.

CDR3 DNA sequence: TGTGCCAGCAGCCTGGACGGCCGAATGACAGGGGCCAACGTCCTGACTTTC. Encoded protein: CASSLDGRMTGANVLTF. The chain carries TRBV5-6 and TRBJ2-6; D unclear. Per the germline V gene, CDR1 is SGHDT and CDR2 is YYEEEE. Trimming stripped 4 bases from V and 4 bases from J, with 18 bases between. The CDR3 length is 17 residues.

For the CDR3, the DNA is TGTGCCACCAGCCTCGACAGGGGGCCGAATTATGGCTACACCTTC. It codes for CATSLDRGPNYGYTF. The J gene is TRBJ1-2, the V gene TRBV15; 10 bases fit TRBD1. The CDR3 loop spans 15 amino acids. CDR1 and CDR2 (germline): LNHNV, YYDKDF (reference sequence). The V gene end was trimmed by 5 bases and the J gene end by 5 bases; junction bases not matched to a gene: 8. Full variable domain (outside the CDR3, taken from reference TRBV15 and TRBJ1-2): DAMVIQNPRYQVTQFGKPVTLSCSQTLNHNVMYWYQQKSSQAPKLLFHYYDKDFNNEADTPDNFQSRRPNTSFCFLDIRSPGLGDTAMYLCATSLDRGPNYGYTFGSGTRLTVV.

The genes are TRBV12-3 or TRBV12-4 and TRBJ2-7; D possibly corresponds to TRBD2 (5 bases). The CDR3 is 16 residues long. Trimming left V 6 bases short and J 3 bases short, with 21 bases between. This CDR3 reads CASSLREGVGHYEQYF. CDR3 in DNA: TGTGCCAGCAGCCTTCGCGAGGGTGTCGGCCACTACGAGCAGTACTTC.

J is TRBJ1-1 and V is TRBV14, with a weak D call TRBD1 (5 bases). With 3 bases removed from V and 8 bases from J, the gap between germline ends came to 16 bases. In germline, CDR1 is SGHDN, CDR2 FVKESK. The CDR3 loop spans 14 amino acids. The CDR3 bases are TGTGCCAGCAGCCAGATAGGGGCACCCGGAGAAGCTTTCTTT. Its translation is CASSQIGAPGEAFF.

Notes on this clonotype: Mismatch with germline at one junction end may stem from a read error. The CDR3 nucleotides read TGTGCCAGTAGCTTGGCTTCCGCAGCTAGCGGGAGTTGGGTGTCCAAAGATACGCAGTATTTT. Its protein is CASSLASAASGSWVSKDTQYF. The V and J genes are TRBV5-3 and TRBJ2-3; 10 bases align to TRBD2. TRBV5-3 is flagged as an ORF with uncertain function. This CDR3 has 21 amino acids.

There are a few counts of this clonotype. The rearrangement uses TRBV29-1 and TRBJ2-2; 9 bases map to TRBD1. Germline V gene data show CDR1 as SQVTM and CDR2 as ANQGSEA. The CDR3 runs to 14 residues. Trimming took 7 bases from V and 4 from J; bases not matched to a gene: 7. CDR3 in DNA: TGCAGCGCGCGGGGGACAGGGAGCACCGGGGAGCTGTTTTTT. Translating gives CSARGTGSTGELFF.

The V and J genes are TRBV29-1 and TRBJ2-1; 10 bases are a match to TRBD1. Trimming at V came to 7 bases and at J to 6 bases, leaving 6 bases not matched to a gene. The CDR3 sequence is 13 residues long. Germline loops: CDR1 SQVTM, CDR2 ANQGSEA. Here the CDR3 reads CSATGDRGNEQFF. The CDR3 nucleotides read TGCAGCGCAACGGGGGACAGGGGCAATGAGCAGTTCTTC.

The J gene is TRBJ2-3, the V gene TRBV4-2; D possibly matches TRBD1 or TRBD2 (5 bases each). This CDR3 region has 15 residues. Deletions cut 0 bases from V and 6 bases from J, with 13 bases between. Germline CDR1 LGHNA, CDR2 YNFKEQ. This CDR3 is CASSQEGPQRDTQYF. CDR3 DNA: TGTGCCAGCAGCCAAGAGGGACCCCAGCGGGATACGCAGTATTTT.

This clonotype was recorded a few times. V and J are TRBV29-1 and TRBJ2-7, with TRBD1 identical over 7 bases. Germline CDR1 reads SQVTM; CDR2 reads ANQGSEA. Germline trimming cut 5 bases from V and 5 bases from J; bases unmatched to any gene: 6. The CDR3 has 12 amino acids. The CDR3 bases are TGCAGCGTTTTAACAGGGGAGCACGAGCAGTACTTC. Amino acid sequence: CSVLTGEHEQYF.

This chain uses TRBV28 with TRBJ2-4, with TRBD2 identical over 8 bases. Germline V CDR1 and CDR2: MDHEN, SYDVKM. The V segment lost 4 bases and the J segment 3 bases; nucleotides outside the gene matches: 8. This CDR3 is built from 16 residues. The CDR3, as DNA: TGTGCCAGCAGTTCGACTAGCGTTAGGGGCAAAAACATTCAGTACTTC. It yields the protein CASSSTSVRGKNIQYF.

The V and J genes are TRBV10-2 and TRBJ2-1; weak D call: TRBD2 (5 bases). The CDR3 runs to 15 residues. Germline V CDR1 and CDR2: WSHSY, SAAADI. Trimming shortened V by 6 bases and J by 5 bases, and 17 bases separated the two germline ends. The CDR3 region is CASRTPSSGNNEQFF. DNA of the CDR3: TGCGCCAGCAGGACCCCTAGCAGCGGAAACAATGAGCAGTTCTTC.

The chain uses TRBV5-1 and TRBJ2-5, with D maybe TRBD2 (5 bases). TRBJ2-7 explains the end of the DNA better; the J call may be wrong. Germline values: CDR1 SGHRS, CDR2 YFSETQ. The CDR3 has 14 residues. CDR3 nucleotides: TGCGCCAGCAGCTTAGTCCTACGGGGTGGCGAGCAGTACTTC. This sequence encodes CASSLVLRGGEQYF.

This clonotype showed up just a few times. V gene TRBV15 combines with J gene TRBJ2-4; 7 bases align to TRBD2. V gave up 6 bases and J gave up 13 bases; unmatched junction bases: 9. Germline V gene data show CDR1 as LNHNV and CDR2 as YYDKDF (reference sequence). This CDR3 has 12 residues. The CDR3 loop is CATRREAGEQYF. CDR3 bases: TGTGCCACCAGAAGGGAGGCGGGGGAGCAGTACTTC.

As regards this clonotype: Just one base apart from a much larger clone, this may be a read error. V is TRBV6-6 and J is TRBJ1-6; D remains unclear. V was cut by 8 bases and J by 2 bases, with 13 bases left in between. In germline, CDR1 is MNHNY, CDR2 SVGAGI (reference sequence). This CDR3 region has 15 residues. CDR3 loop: CASLARITYNSPLHF. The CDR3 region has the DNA TGTGCCAGCTTGGCCCGGATTACCTATAATTCACCCCTCCACTTT.

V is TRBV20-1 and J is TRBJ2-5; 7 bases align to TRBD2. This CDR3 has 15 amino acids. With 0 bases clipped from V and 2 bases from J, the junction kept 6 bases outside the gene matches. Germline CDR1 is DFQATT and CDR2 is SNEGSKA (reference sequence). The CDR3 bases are TGCAGTGCTAGAGATTTCGCTAGCGGACAAGAGACCCAGTACTTC. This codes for CSARDFASGQETQYF.

The CDR3 DNA is TGCGCCAGCAGCTTGGGGTCGGGTAGCGGGGAGACCCAGTACTTC. Protein product: CASSLGSGSGETQYF. The V call is TRBV5-1, the J call TRBJ2-5; 7 bases fit TRBD2. The CDR3 covers 15 residues. Germline CDR1 SGHRS, CDR2 YFSETQ. After removal of 0 bases from V and 5 bases from J, the junction contained 7 bases not matched to a gene.

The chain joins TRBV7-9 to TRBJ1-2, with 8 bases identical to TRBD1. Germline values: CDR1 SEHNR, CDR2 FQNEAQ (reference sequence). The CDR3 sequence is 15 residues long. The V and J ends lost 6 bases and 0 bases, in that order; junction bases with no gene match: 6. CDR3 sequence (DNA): TGTGCCAGCAGAGACACAGGGGGATCTAACTATGGCTACACCTTC. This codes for CASRDTGGSNYGYTF.

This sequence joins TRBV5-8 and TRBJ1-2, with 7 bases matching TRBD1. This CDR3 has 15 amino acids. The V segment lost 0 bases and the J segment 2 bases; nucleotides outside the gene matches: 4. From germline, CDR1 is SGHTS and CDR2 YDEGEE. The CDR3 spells CASSLGTGRNYGYTF. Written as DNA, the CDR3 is TGTGCCAGCAGCTTGGGGACAGGAAGAAACTATGGCTACACCTTC.

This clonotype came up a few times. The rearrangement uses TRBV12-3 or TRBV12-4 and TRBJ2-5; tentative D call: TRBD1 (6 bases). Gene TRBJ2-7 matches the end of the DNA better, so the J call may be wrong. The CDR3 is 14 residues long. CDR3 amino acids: CASSLGAASYEQYF. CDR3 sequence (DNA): TGTGCCAGCAGTTTGGGGGCTGCCTCCTACGAGCAGTACTTC.

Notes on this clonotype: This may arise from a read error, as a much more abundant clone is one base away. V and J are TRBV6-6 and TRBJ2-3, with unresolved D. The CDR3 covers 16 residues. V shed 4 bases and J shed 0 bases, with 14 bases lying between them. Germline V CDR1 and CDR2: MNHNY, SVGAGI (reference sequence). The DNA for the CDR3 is TGTGCCAGCAGTTCGGAACTAATTCCTAGCACAGATACGCAGTATTTT. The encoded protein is CASSSELIPSTDTQYF.

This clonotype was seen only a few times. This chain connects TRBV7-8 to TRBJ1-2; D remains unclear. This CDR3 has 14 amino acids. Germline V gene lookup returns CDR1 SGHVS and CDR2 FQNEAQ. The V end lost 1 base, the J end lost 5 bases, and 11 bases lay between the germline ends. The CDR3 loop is CASSLEAEGYGYTF. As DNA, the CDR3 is TGTGCCAGCAGCTTAGAAGCGGAAGGGTATGGCTACACCTTC.

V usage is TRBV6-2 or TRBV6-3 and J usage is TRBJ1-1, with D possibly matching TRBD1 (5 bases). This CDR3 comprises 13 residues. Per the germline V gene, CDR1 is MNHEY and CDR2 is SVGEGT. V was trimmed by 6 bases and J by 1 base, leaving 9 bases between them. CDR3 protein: CASRGTANTEAFF. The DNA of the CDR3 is TGTGCCAGCAGGGGGACTGCGAACACTGAAGCTTTCTTT.

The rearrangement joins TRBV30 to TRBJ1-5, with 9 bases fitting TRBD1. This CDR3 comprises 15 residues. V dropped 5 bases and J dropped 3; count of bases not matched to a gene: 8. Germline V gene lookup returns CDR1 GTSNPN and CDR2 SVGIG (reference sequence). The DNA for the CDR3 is TGTGCCTGGGATCACAGGGGGCCGAACAATCAGCCCCAGCATTTT. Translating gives CAWDHRGPNNQPQHF.